The rows below give T cell receptor beta chains drawn from one sample of a study of CD8 T cells in ankylosing spondylitis. TCRdb recomputed calls from the 5' RACE reads with MiXCR, one row per CDR3 protein. The table lists around 150,000 distinct CDR3 sequences, approximately 10% of them singletons, with under 35% in the top ten. Sequenced: blood, either unsorted or a sorted T cell fraction (not recorded which). These receptors all stem from a male donor with ankylosing spondylitis or in good health (not recorded which). The CDR3 runs from the conserved cysteine through the conserved F or W. The D gene is left open where the match is weak. Not every row has a clone size; where given, it reads once, few, many or a size class.

d_gene: .; abundance: many; j_gene: TRBJ2-7; v_gene: TRBV10-2; CDR3aa: CASSAFLQYEQYF; CDR3nt: TGCGCCAGCAGTGCTTTTCTTCAATACGAGCAGTACTTC
d_gene: .; abundance: .; j_gene: TRBJ1-4; v_gene: TRBV30; CDR3aa: CAWNPTTNEKLFF; CDR3nt: TGTGCCTGGAACCCCACGACTAATGAAAAACTGTTTTTT
d_gene: .; abundance: many; j_gene: TRBJ2-1; v_gene: TRBV5-1; CDR3aa: CASSANGDDEQFF; CDR3nt: TGCGCCAGCAGCGCCAATGGGGACGATGAGCAGTTCTTC
d_gene: TRBD2; abundance: .; j_gene: TRBJ2-3; v_gene: TRBV7-2; CDR3aa: CASSLGSGGLQDTQYF; CDR3nt: TGTGCCAGCAGCTTAGGGAGCGGGGGGCTACAAGATACGCAGTATTTT
d_gene: TRBD2; abundance: many; j_gene: TRBJ2-1; v_gene: TRBV20-1; CDR3aa: CSARLAGGGSGDEQFF; CDR3nt: TGCAGTGCTAGATTAGCGGGAGGTGGGTCCGGCGATGAGCAGTTCTTC
d_gene: .; abundance: few; j_gene: TRBJ1-1; v_gene: TRBV12-3/TRBV12-4; CDR3aa: CASSLTGFEAFF; CDR3nt: TGTGCCAGCAGTTTAACGGGGTTCGAAGCTTTCTTT
d_gene: .; abundance: many; j_gene: TRBJ2-3; v_gene: TRBV29-1; CDR3aa: CSEIIAGTDTQYF; CDR3nt: TGCAGCGAAATAATCGCGGGCACAGATACGCAGTATTTT
d_gene: TRBD1; abundance: many; j_gene: TRBJ2-3; v_gene: TRBV5-1; CDR3aa: CASSLDGTVSTDTQYF; CDR3nt: TGCGCCAGCAGCTTGGACGGGACAGTGAGCACAGATACGCAGTATTTT
d_gene: .; abundance: many; j_gene: TRBJ2-5; v_gene: TRBV5-6; CDR3aa: CASSFWQGSQETQYF; CDR3nt: TGTGCCAGCAGCTTTTGGCAGGGGAGCCAAGAGACCCAGTACTTC
d_gene: .; abundance: many; j_gene: TRBJ1-1; v_gene: TRBV7-6; CDR3aa: CASSLASGNTEAFF; CDR3nt: TGTGCCAGCAGCTTAGCGTCAGGGAACACTGAAGCTTTCTTT
d_gene: .; abundance: many; j_gene: TRBJ2-2; v_gene: TRBV12-3/TRBV12-4; CDR3aa: CASTNVPGANTGELFF; CDR3nt: TGTGCCAGCACCAACGTCCCAGGGGCGAACACCGGGGAGCTGTTTTTT
d_gene: TRBD2; abundance: .; j_gene: TRBJ2-3; v_gene: TRBV20-1; CDR3aa: CSARVGGLGTDTQYF; CDR3nt: TGCAGTGCTAGAGTGGGGGGACTAGGCACAGATACGCAGTATTTT
d_gene: .; abundance: many; j_gene: TRBJ2-7; v_gene: TRBV10-3; CDR3aa: CAISESPTQSSYEQYF; CDR3nt: TGTGCCATCAGTGAGTCTCCTACCCAAAGCTCCTACGAGCAGTACTTC
d_gene: TRBD2; abundance: .; j_gene: TRBJ2-7; v_gene: TRBV20-1; CDR3aa: CSARDGGRGPVGAYEQYF; CDR3nt: TGCAGTGCTAGAGACGGCGGGAGGGGCCCCGTCGGGGCCTACGAGCAGTACTTC
d_gene: .; abundance: many; j_gene: TRBJ1-1; v_gene: TRBV10-3; CDR3aa: CAIRSQNTEAFF; CDR3nt: TGTGCCATCAGAAGCCAGAACACTGAAGCTTTCTTT
d_gene: .; abundance: .; j_gene: TRBJ2-4; v_gene: TRBV5-5; CDR3aa: CASSLGIGPTTLAKNIQYF; CDR3nt: TGTGCCAGCAGCTTGGGAATCGGACCTACCACTCTAGCCAAAAACATTCAGTACTTC
d_gene: .; abundance: many; j_gene: TRBJ1-1; v_gene: TRBV12-3/TRBV12-4; CDR3aa: CASSFDGPGENTEAFF; CDR3nt: TGTGCCAGCAGTTTCGACGGGCCTGGGGAGAACACTGAAGCTTTCTTT
d_gene: TRBD1; abundance: many; j_gene: TRBJ2-4; v_gene: TRBV5-6; CDR3aa: CASSQGQGARNIQYF; CDR3nt: TGTGCCAGCAGCCAAGGACAGGGGGCGCGAAACATTCAGTACTTC
d_gene: .; abundance: .; j_gene: TRBJ2-3; v_gene: TRBV7-2; CDR3aa: CASSLRKGPTDTQYF; CDR3nt: TGTGCCAGCAGCTTAAGGAAGGGGCCCACAGATACGCAGTATTTT
d_gene: TRBD2; abundance: many; j_gene: TRBJ2-3; v_gene: TRBV25-1; CDR3aa: CASRGLAGEVRLDTQYF; CDR3nt: TGTGCCAGCCGGGGACTAGCGGGAGAGGTTAGGCTAGATACGCAGTATTTT
d_gene: .; abundance: many; j_gene: TRBJ2-1; v_gene: TRBV5-1; CDR3aa: CASSARRTEYNEQFF; CDR3nt: TGCGCCAGCAGCGCCAGGCGGACAGAGTACAATGAGCAGTTCTTC
d_gene: .; abundance: many; j_gene: TRBJ2-2; v_gene: TRBV5-1; CDR3aa: CASSLDSANTGELFF; CDR3nt: TGCGCCAGCAGCCTGGACAGCGCGAACACCGGGGAGCTGTTTTTT
d_gene: .; abundance: many; j_gene: TRBJ1-1; v_gene: TRBV12-3/TRBV12-4; CDR3aa: CASSLGRGRGNTEAFF; CDR3nt: TGTGCCAGCAGTTTAGGCAGGGGCCGAGGGAACACTGAAGCTTTCTTT
d_gene: .; abundance: .; j_gene: TRBJ1-2; v_gene: TRBV4-1; CDR3aa: CASSQDGAGDGYTF; CDR3nt: TGCGCCAGCAGCCAAGATGGGGCAGGGGATGGCTACACCTTC
d_gene: .; abundance: many; j_gene: TRBJ2-4; v_gene: TRBV12-3/TRBV12-4; CDR3aa: CASRDRTANLAKNIQYF; CDR3nt: TGTGCCAGCAGGGATCGGACAGCAAACCTAGCCAAAAACATTCAGTACTTC
d_gene: TRBD2; abundance: few; j_gene: TRBJ2-6; v_gene: TRBV5-1; CDR3aa: CASSLGRRESGANVLTF; CDR3nt: TGCGCCAGCAGCTTGGGGAGGCGGGAGTCCGGGGCCAACGTCCTGACTTTC
d_gene: .; abundance: .; j_gene: TRBJ2-7; v_gene: TRBV14; CDR3aa: CASSQDHVREQYF; CDR3nt: TGTGCCAGCAGCCAAGATCACGTTCGGGAGCAGTACTTC
d_gene: .; abundance: .; j_gene: TRBJ2-3; v_gene: TRBV4-3; CDR3aa: CASSQEAYREKADTQYF; CDR3nt: TGCGCCAGCAGCCAAGAAGCGTACAGGGAAAAGGCAGATACGCAGTATTTT
d_gene: TRBD1; abundance: many; j_gene: TRBJ2-7; v_gene: TRBV20-1; CDR3aa: CSAGDRSYEQYF; CDR3nt: TGCAGTGCTGGGGACAGATCCTACGAGCAGTACTTC
d_gene: TRBD1; abundance: many; j_gene: TRBJ1-6; v_gene: TRBV10-3; CDR3aa: CAISESGTGSNSPLHF; CDR3nt: TGTGCCATCAGTGAGTCCGGGACAGGGAGCAATTCACCCCTCCACTTT
d_gene: .; abundance: many; j_gene: TRBJ2-7; v_gene: TRBV7-2; CDR3aa: CASSWGGSGYEQYF; CDR3nt: TGTGCCAGCAGTTGGGGGGGCTCTGGCTACGAGCAGTACTTC
d_gene: .; abundance: .; j_gene: TRBJ2-1; v_gene: TRBV29-1; CDR3aa: CSVEGQSSYNEQFF; CDR3nt: TGCAGCGTTGAAGGACAGAGCTCCTACAATGAGCAGTTCTTC